This T cell receptor beta chain was captured by sequencing in a study of identifying expanded T cells in peripheral blood. General observations from the study: Across healthy donors, higher total template counts meant significantly greater roughly 2-week count variance. Differentially abundant clones: around 1.2 between replicates, around 17 at around 15 days, less than 20 at four.

Here immunoSEQ multiplex PCR was the method, and the copy in TCRdb shows in-frame clones only, minus some. Counted here are 75,000 to 100,000 clones, around 89% occurring once; the ten biggest clones make up approximately 3%. Germline V CDR1 and CDR2: SNHLY, FYNNEI. V was cut by 5 bases and J by 4 bases, with 11 bases left in between. The length of the CDR3 is 13 residues. A remark on this clone: No antigen is known for it.

During the collection period, no donor immune events like infections were recorded. The chain recombines TRBV2 with TRBJ1-2; D is perhaps TRBD1 (5 bases). This sequence originates from a person aged 18 to 75 in good health. Sequencing used blood. The CDR3 DNA reads as TGTGCCAGCAGTTCGGGGCAGTTCTATGGCTACACCTTC. This sequence encodes CASSSGQFYGYTF.